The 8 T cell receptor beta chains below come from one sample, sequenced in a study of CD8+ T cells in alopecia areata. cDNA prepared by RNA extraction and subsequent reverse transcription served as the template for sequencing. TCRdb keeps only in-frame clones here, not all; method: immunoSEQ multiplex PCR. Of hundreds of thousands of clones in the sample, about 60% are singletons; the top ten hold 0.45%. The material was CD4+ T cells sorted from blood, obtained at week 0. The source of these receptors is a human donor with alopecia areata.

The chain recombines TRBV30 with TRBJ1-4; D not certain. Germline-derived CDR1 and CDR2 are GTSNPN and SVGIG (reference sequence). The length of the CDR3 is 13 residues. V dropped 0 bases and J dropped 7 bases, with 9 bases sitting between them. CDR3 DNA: TGTGCCTGGAGTGTACGGAGGGCTGAAAAACTGTTTTTT. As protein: CAWSVRRAEKLFF.

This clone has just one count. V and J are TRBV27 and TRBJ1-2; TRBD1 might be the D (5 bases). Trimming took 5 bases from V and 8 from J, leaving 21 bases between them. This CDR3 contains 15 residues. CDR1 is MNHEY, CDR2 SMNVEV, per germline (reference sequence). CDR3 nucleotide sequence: TGTGCCAGCAGTCCCTGGACGGGAGGGGTAAACGGCTACACCTTC. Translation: CASSPWTGGVNGYTF.

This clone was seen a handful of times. In DNA form, the CDR3 reads TGTGCCAGCAGCTCCTCTTCGGAAAAACTGTTTTTT. This sequence encodes CASSSSSEKLFF. The genes are TRBV6-6 and TRBJ1-4; D unresolved. CDR3 length: 12 amino acids. Germline loops: CDR1 MNHNY, CDR2 SVGAGI (reference sequence). V was cut by 6 bases and J by 8 bases, with 10 bases left in between.

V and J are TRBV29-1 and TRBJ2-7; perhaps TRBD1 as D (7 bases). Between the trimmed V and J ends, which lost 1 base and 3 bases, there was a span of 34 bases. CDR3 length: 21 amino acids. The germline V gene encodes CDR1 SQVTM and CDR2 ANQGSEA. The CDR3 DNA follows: TGCAGCGTTGAAGTAAGGGGAACAGGGGATGCCGAGGGGGTGCGGGACTACGAGCAGTACTTC. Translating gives CSVEVRGTGDAEGVRDYEQYF.

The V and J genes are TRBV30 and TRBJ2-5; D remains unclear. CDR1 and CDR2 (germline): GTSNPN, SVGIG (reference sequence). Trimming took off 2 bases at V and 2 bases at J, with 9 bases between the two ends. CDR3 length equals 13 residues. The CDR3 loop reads CAWSYNRQETQYF. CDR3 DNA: TGTGCCTGGAGTTATAACAGACAAGAGACCCAGTACTTC.

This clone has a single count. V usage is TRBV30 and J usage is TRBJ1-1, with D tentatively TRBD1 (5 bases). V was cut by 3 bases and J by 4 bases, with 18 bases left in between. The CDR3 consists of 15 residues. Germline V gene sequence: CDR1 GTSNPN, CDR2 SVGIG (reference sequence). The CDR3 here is CAWSAAGTASTEAFF. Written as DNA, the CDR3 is TGTGCCTGGAGCGCCGCGGGGACGGCAAGCACTGAAGCTTTCTTT. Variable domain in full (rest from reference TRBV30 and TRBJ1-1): SQTIHQWPATLVQPVGSPLSLECTVEGTSNPNLYWYRQAAGRGLQLLFYSVGIGQISSEVPQNLSASRPQDRQFILSSKKLLLSDSGFYLCAWSAAGTASTEAFFGQGTRLTVV.

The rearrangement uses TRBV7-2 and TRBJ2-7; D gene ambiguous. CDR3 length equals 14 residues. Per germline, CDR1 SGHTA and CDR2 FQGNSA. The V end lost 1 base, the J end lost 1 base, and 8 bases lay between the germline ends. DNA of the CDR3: TGTGCCAGCAGCTTAGGCGGCAGGTCCTACGAGCAGTACTTC. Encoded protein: CASSLGGRSYEQYF. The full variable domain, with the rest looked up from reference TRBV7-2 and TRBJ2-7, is GAGVSQSPSNKVTEKGKDVELRCDPISGHTALYWYRQSLGQGLEFLIYFQGNSAPDKSGLPSDRFSAERTGGSVSTLTIQRTQQEDSAVYLCASSLGGRSYEQYFGPGTRLTVT.

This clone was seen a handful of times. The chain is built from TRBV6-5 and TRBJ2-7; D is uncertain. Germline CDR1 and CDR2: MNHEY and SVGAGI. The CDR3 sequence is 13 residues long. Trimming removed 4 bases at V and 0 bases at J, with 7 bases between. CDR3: CASSSPLSYEQYF. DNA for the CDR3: TGTGCCAGCAGTTCCCCACTCTCCTACGAGCAGTACTTC.